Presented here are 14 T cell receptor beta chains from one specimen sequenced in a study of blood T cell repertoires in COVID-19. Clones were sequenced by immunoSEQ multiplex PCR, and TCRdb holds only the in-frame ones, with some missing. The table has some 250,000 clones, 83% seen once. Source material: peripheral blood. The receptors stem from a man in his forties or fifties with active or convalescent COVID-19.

For the CDR3, the DNA is TGTGCCAGCAGCTTAAAGACTAGCGGGGGCACAGATACGCAGTATTTT. It encodes CASSLKTSGGTDTQYF. The rearrangement links TRBV5-4 to TRBJ2-3; TRBD2 agrees at 11 bases. This CDR3 comprises 16 residues. Germline V gene data show CDR1 as SGHNT and CDR2 as YYREEE (reference sequence). The J segment lost 1 base and the V segment lost 2 bases, leaving 3 bases of the junction unmatched.

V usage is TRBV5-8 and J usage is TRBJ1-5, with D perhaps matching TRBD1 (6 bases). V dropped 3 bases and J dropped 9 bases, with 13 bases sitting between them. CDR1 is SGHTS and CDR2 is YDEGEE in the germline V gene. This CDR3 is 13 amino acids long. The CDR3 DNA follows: TGTGCCAGCAGCTCAAAGGGGGAGCGGCCCCAGCATTTT. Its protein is CASSSKGERPQHF.

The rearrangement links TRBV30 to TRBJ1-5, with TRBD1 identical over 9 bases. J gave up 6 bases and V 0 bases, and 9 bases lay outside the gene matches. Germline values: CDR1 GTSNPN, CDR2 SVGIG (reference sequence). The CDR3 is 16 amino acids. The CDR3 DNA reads TGTGCCTGGAGTGTATTACAGGGGGCATCGGGTCAGCCCCAGCATTTT. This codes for CAWSVLQGASGQPQHF.

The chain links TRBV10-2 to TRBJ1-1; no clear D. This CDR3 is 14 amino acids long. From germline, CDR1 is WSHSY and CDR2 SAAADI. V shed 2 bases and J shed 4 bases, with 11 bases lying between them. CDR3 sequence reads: CASSEEEGITEAFF. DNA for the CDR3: TGCGCCAGCAGTGAGGAAGAGGGAATCACTGAAGCTTTCTTT.

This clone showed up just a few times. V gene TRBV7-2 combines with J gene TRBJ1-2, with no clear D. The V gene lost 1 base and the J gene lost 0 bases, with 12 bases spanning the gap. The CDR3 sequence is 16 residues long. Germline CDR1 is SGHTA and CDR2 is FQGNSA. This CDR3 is CASSLDPLGPNYGYTF. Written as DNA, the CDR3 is TGTGCCAGCAGCTTAGACCCCCTGGGCCCTAACTATGGCTACACCTTC.

The CDR3 here is CASSTYRPNTEAFF. The CDR3 DNA is TGTGCCAGCAGTACCTACAGACCGAACACTGAAGCTTTCTTT. The V and J genes are TRBV28 and TRBJ1-1, with D hard to call. CDR3 length: 14 residues. The ends were cut back, 5 bases at V and 1 base at J, with 11 bases in the middle. Germline V lookup: CDR1 MDHEN, CDR2 SYDVKM.

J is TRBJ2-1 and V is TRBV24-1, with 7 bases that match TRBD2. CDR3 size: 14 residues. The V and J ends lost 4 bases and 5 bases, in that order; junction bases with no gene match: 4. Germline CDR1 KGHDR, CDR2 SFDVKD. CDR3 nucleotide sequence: TGTGCCACCAGTGACCCTAGCGGAAACAATGAGCAGTTCTTC. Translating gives CATSDPSGNNEQFF.

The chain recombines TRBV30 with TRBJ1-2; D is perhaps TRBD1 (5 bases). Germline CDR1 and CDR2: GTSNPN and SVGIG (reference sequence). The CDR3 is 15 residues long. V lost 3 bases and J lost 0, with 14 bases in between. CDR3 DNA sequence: TGTGCCTGGAGGCTCTCGGGGGGAGCTAACTATGGCTACACCTTC. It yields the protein CAWRLSGGANYGYTF.

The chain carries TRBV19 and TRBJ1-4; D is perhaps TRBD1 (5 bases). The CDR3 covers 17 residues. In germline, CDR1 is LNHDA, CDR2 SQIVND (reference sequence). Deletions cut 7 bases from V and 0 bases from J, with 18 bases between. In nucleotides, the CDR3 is TGTGCCAGTACCAATTCCCGGGGGACCGCAACTAATGAAAAACTGTTTTTT. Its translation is CASTNSRGTATNEKLFF. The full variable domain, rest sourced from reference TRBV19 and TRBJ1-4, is DGGITQSPKYLFRKEGQNVTLSCEQNLNHDAMYWYRQDPGQGLRLIYYSQIVNDFQKGDIAEGYSVSREKKESFPLTVTSAQKNPTAFYLCASTNSRGTATNEKLFFGSGTQLSVL.

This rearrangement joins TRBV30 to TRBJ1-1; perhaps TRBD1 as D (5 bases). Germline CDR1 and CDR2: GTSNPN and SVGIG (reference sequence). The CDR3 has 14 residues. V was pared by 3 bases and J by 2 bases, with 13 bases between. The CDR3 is CAWRALGANTEAFF. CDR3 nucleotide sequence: TGTGCCTGGAGGGCGTTAGGGGCCAACACTGAAGCTTTCTTT.

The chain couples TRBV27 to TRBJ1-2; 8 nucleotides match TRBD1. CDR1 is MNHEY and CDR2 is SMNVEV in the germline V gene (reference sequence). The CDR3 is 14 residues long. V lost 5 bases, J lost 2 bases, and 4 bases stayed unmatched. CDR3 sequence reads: CASSPQGANYGYTF. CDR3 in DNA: TGTGCCAGCAGTCCTCAGGGGGCGAACTATGGCTACACCTTC.

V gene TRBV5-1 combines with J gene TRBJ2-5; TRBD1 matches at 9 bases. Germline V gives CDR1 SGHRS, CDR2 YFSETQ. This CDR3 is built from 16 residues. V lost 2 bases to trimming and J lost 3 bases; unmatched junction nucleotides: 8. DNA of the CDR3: TGCGCCAGCAGCTTCCCCCGGGACAGGGAGGAAGAGACCCAGTACTTC. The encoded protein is CASSFPRDREEETQYF.

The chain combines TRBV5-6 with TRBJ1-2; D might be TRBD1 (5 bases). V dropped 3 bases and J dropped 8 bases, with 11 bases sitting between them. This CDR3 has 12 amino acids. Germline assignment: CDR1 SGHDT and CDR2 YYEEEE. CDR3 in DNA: TGTGCCAGCAGCTCCCAACCAGGGGGCTACACCTTC. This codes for CASSSQPGGYTF.

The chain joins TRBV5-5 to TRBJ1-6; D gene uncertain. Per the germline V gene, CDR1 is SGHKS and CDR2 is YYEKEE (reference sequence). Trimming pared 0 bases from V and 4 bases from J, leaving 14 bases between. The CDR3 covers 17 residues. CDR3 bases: TGTGCCAGCAGCTTGGCCGAGGGAGGGCCTTATAATTCACCCCTCCACTTT. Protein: CASSLAEGGPYNSPLHF.